This TCR beta chain was captured in a study of T cells in Graves' hyperthyroidism and ophthalmopathy. General study findings and limits: The model identified upcoming ophthalmopathy a median about 6.5 months ahead of onset. Most expanded thyroid clonotypes above 0.001 recurred in blood. A model of 13 V-J features distinguished ophthalmopathy from stable hyperthyroidism.

Not enrolled were patients with uncontrolled infection, other autoimmune disease, pregnancy or lactation. Amplification of TCR beta CDR3 regions was performed using RNA transcripts as template. The HTBI primer set served for first-round RT-PCR of the TCR CDR3. Via MiXCR, TCRdb re-called the multiplex PCR reads, giving one row per CDR3 protein. The profile shows about 600,000 distinct CDR3 sequences, approximately 15% of them singletons. This clonotype was detected only a few times. As yet, its antigen is unknown. Deletions cut 5 bases from V and 6 bases from J, with 7 bases between. Germline CDR1 reads LNHDA; CDR2 reads SQIVND (reference sequence). CDR3 length equals 12 residues.

Material for sequencing was blood. This chain joins TRBV19 and TRBJ1-4; the D is unclear. The sequence was collected from a middle-aged woman with Graves' ophthalmopathy. CDR3 region: CASSSTYEKLFF. Here the CDR3 DNA reads TGTGCCAGTAGTTCGACTTATGAAAAACTGTTTTTT. The whole variable domain, remainder taken from reference TRBV19 and TRBJ1-4, is DGGITQSPKYLFRKEGQNVTLSCEQNLNHDAMYWYRQDPGQGLRLIYYSQIVNDFQKGDIAEGYSVSREKKESFPLTVTSAQKNPTAFYLCASSSTYEKLFFGSGTQLSVL.